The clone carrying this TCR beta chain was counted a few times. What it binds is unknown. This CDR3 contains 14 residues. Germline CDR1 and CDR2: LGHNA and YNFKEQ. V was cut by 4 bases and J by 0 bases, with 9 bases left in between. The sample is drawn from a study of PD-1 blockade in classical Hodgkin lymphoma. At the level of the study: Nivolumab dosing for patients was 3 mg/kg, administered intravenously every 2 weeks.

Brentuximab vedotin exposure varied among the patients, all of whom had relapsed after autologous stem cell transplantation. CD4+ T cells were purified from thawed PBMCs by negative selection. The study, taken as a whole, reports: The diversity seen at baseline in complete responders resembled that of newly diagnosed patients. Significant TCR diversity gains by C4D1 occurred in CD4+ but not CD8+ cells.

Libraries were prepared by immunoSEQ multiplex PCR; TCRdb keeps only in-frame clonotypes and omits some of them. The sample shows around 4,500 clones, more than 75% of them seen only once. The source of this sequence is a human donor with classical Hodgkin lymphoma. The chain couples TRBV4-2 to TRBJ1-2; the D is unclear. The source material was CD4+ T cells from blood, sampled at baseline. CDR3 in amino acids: CASSPPRANYGYTF. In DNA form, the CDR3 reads TGTGCCAGCAGCCCCCCGAGAGCTAACTATGGCTACACCTTC.